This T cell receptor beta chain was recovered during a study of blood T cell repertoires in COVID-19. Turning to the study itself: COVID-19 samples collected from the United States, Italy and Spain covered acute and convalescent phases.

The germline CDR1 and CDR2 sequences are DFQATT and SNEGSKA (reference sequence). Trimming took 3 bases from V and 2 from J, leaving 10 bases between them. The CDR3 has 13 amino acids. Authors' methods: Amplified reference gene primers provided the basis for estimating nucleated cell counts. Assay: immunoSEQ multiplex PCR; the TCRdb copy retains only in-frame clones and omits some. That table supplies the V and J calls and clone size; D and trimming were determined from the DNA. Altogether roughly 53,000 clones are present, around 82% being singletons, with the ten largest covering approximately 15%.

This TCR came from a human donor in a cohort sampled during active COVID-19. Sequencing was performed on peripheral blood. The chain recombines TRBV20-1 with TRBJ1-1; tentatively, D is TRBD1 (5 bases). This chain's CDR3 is CSASTRANTEAFF. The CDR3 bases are TGCAGTGCTAGTACCAGGGCCAACACTGAAGCTTTCTTT.